Below are 23 T cell receptor beta chains sequenced from a single sample in a study of blood T cell repertoires in COVID-19. Some clones are missing from TCRdb's copy, which holds only in-frame ones; the method was immunoSEQ multiplex PCR. The table has 300,000 to 350,000 clones, approximately 89% seen once. The sample taken for sequencing was peripheral blood. The receptors come from a woman in her sixties or seventies with COVID-19, enrolled during active disease.

The chain recombines TRBV5-4 with TRBJ2-2, with TRBD1 identical over 8 bases. The CDR3 consists of 14 residues. V gave up 4 bases and J gave up 8 bases; unmatched junction bases: 7. The germline V gene encodes CDR1 SGHNT and CDR2 YYREEE (reference sequence). The CDR3 loop is CASSLYTGGGELFF. The CDR3 coding sequence is TGTGCCAGCAGCCTATATACAGGGGGAGGGGAGCTGTTTTTT.

The CDR3 protein is CASRAWTSGGVEQYF. In DNA form, the CDR3 reads TGTGCCAGCAGGGCCTGGACTAGCGGGGGAGTCGAGCAGTACTTC. This chain uses TRBV2 with TRBJ2-7; 13 bases agree with TRBD2. V was clipped by 6 bases and J by 6 bases; unmatched bases: 8. The CDR3 loop spans 15 amino acids. Germline lookup yields CDR1 SNHLY and CDR2 FYNNEI.

V usage is TRBV2 and J usage is TRBJ1-1; 7 bases are shared with TRBD1. The ends lost 4 bases at V and 0 bases at J; junction bases unmatched: 2. The CDR3 sequence is 14 residues long. Germline V lookup: CDR1 SNHLY, CDR2 FYNNEI. CDR3 region: CASSGTGVNTEAFF. CDR3 nucleotide sequence: TGTGCCAGCAGTGGCACAGGGGTGAACACTGAAGCTTTCTTT.

J is TRBJ1-4 and V is TRBV13, with D possibly TRBD1 on 5 matching bases. The CDR3 loop spans 14 amino acids. The ends were cut back, 5 bases at V and 7 bases at J, with 14 bases in the middle. Germline assignment: CDR1 PRHDT and CDR2 FYEKMQ (reference sequence). CDR3: CASSASTGAEKLFF. In DNA, the CDR3 is TGTGCCAGCAGCGCGTCTACAGGAGCTGAAAAACTGTTTTTT.

The chain joins TRBV6-6 to TRBJ1-4, with TRBD1 matching 9 bases. Germline V CDR1 and CDR2: MNHNY, SVGAGI (reference sequence). There are 15 residues in the CDR3. V lost 5 bases and J lost 4; bases outside the gene matches: 5. CDR3 residues: CASSTQTGGNEKLFF. CDR3 sequence (DNA): TGTGCCAGCAGTACTCAGACAGGGGGTAATGAAAAACTGTTTTTT.

This rearrangement joins TRBV2 to TRBJ1-1, with D possibly TRBD1 on 5 matching bases. The CDR3 is 13 residues long. V lost 8 bases to trimming and J lost 1 base, with 11 bases between them. The germline V gene has CDR1 SNHLY and CDR2 FYNNEI. The CDR3 sequence is CASLQEQNTEAFF. The CDR3 DNA reads as TGTGCCAGCCTACAGGAACAGAACACTGAAGCTTTCTTT. Supplemented by reference TRBV2 and TRBJ1-1, the full variable domain reads EPEVTQTPSHQVTQMGQEVILRCVPISNHLYFYWYRQILGQKVEFLVSFYNNEISEKSEIFDDQFSVERPDGSNFTLKIRSTKLEDSAMYFCASLQEQNTEAFFGQGTRLTVV.

V is TRBV7-9 and J is TRBJ1-2; 7 bases match TRBD1. V lost 5 bases and J lost 4; bases outside the gene matches: 4. CDR1 is SEHNR and CDR2 is FQNEAQ in the germline V gene (reference sequence). This CDR3 contains 13 residues. The CDR3 nucleotides are TGTGCCAGCAGCCAGACAGGGCTCTATGGCTACACCTTC. This encodes CASSQTGLYGYTF.

The chain combines TRBV6-1 with TRBJ1-1; TRBD1 matches at 8 bases. Germline V gene sequence: CDR1 MNHNS, CDR2 SASEGT. CDR3 length: 16 amino acids. With 0 bases clipped from V and 0 bases from J, the junction kept 3 bases outside the gene matches. The CDR3 is CASSEARGQVNTEAFF. The CDR3 DNA follows: TGTGCCAGCAGTGAAGCCAGGGGACAGGTGAACACTGAAGCTTTCTTT.

This clone was counted a single time. J is TRBJ1-1 and V is TRBV18; 8 bases are a match to TRBD1. The CDR3 consists of 15 residues. Trimming at V came to 4 bases and at J to 2 bases, leaving 6 bases not matched to a gene. The germline V gene has CDR1 KGHSH and CDR2 LQKENI. The CDR3 protein is CASSQDRAANTEAFF. The CDR3 DNA reads TGTGCCAGCTCACAGGACAGGGCGGCAAACACTGAAGCTTTCTTT.

The chain couples TRBV3-1 (or the pseudogene TRBV3-2) to TRBJ1-2; 7 nucleotides match TRBD1. V lost 4 bases, J lost 8 bases, and 7 bases stayed unmatched. CDR1 and CDR2 from the germline V gene are LGHDT and YNNKEL (reference sequence). The CDR3 contains 13 residues. The CDR3, as DNA: TGTGCCAGCAGCCCAACAGGGGCGCGAGGCTACACCTTC. Its translation is CASSPTGARGYTF.

The rearrangement links TRBV7-6 to TRBJ1-1, with TRBD1 matching over 10 bases. The CDR3 contains 14 residues. Germline CDR1 and CDR2: SGHVS and FNYEAQ. Unmatched junction bases numbered 5, after V lost 4 bases and J lost 6 bases. The CDR3 bases are TGTGCCAGCAGCTGGGGACAGGGGCTTGCTGAAGCTTTCTTT. Translated: CASSWGQGLAEAFF.

The V and J genes are TRBV7-8 and TRBJ1-6; TRBD1 agrees at 8 bases. CDR1 and CDR2 from the germline V gene are SGHVS and FQNEAQ. V shed 1 base and J 6 bases; nucleotides not matched to a gene: 2. The CDR3 covers 15 residues. The CDR3 here is CASSLVQGANSPLHF. The CDR3 nucleotides read TGTGCCAGCAGCTTAGTCCAGGGGGCTAATTCACCCCTCCACTTT.

The chain uses TRBV15 and TRBJ1-4, with D uncertain. Germline CDR1 reads LNHNV; CDR2 reads YYDKDF (reference sequence). This CDR3 is built from 14 residues. The V end lost 5 bases, the J end lost 8 bases, and 15 bases lay between the germline ends. CDR3 in DNA: TGTGCCACCAGCGTGACTGGAGGCCAGGAAAAACTGTTTTTT. Translation gives CATSVTGGQEKLFF.

The J gene is TRBJ2-2, the V gene TRBV6-5; D gene uncertain. The CDR3 is 15 residues long. V was trimmed by 2 bases and J by 1 base, leaving 8 bases between them. CDR1 is MNHEY and CDR2 is SVGAGI in the germline V gene. The CDR3 bases are TGTGCCAGCAGTTACGGGCCGAGGAACACCGGGGAGCTGTTTTTT. As protein: CASSYGPRNTGELFF.

This chain uses TRBV27 with TRBJ1-2, with a possible D match to TRBD1 (5 bases). Trimming stripped 3 bases from V and 8 bases from J, with 19 bases between. CDR3 length: 15 amino acids. Looked up from germline, CDR1 is MNHEY and CDR2 is SMNVEV (reference sequence). As DNA, the CDR3 is TGTGCCAGCAGTTTTAGGGAGGGGAGGATTAGAGGCTACACCTTC. It is translated as CASSFREGRIRGYTF.

The chain employs TRBV20-1 and TRBJ2-3; 11 nucleotides line up with TRBD1. The germline gives CDR1 DFQATT, CDR2 SNEGSKA (reference sequence). There are 14 residues in the CDR3. V lost 3 bases to trimming and J lost 3 bases; unmatched junction nucleotides: 2. The CDR3 DNA follows: TGCAGTGCTAGTAGGGACAGGGGGACAGATACGCAGTATTTT. It encodes CSASRDRGTDTQYF.

The V call is TRBV6-5, the J call TRBJ1-4; D gene unclear. Germline V gene data show CDR1 as MNHEY and CDR2 as SVGAGI. The V gene lost 7 bases and the J gene lost 6 bases, with 12 bases spanning the gap. The CDR3 covers 13 residues. In nucleotides, the CDR3 is TGTGCCAGCAAGCGAGGGTTGGATGAAAAACTGTTTTTT. Translating it yields CASKRGLDEKLFF.

The chain has TRBV3-1 (or the pseudogene TRBV3-2) and TRBJ2-3; TRBD2 aligns across 10 bases. Germline CDR1 reads LGHDT; CDR2 reads YNNKEL (reference sequence). The CDR3 has 18 amino acids. J gave up 0 bases and V 2 bases, and 8 bases lay outside the gene matches. DNA of the CDR3: TGTGCCAGCAGCCAACCAAGAGGACTAGCGGCTAGCACAGATACGCAGTATTTT. Translated: CASSQPRGLAASTDTQYF.

The chain uses TRBV18 and TRBJ2-4; 9 bases map to TRBD2. The CDR3 is made up of 16 amino acids. Germline loops: CDR1 KGHSH, CDR2 LQKENI. The V and J ends lost 0 bases and 7 bases, in that order; junction bases with no gene match: 7. The DNA of the CDR3 is TGTGCCAGCTCACCACCTTCAGCGGGGGGCCCTAACATTCAGTACTTC. Protein product: CASSPPSAGGPNIQYF.

V gene TRBV2 combines with J gene TRBJ2-1, with TRBD2 matching 10 bases. CDR1 is SNHLY and CDR2 is FYNNEI in the germline V gene. The CDR3 is made up of 15 amino acids. The junction had 7 bases not matched to a gene; V was cut back by 7 bases and J by 4 bases. The CDR3 region is CASIEASGGYNEQFF. As DNA, the CDR3 is TGTGCCAGCATCGAGGCTAGCGGGGGATACAATGAGCAGTTCTTC. Based on the CDR3 plus reference TRBV2 and TRBJ2-1, the full variable domain is EPEVTQTPSHQVTQMGQEVILRCVPISNHLYFYWYRQILGQKVEFLVSFYNNEISEKSEIFDDQFSVERPDGSNFTLKIRSTKLEDSAMYFCASIEASGGYNEQFFGPGTRLTVL.

The chain joins TRBV6-5 to TRBJ2-7; D possibly corresponds to TRBD1 (6 bases). Trimming left V 7 bases short and J 0 bases short, with 16 bases between. This CDR3 spans 15 amino acids. CDR1 is MNHEY, CDR2 SVGAGI, per germline. The DNA for the CDR3 is TGTGCCAGCAACGCACAGGGTCTTGGCTCCTACGAGCAGTACTTC. It codes for CASNAQGLGSYEQYF.

The chain joins TRBV5-1 to TRBJ1-2, with D uncertain. Germline lookup yields CDR1 SGHRS and CDR2 YFSETQ. CDR3 length: 17 amino acids. The V end lost 0 bases, the J end lost 2 bases, and 17 bases lay between the germline ends. CDR3 residues: CASSLDASPPLNYGYTF. CDR3 sequence (DNA): TGCGCCAGCAGCTTGGATGCCAGTCCACCCCTGAACTATGGCTACACCTTC.

The chain recombines TRBV9 with TRBJ2-3, with TRBD1 as a possible D gene (6 bases). Germline V lookup: CDR1 SGDLS, CDR2 YYNGEE. The CDR3 sequence is 15 residues long. Trimming cost V 4 bases and J 4 bases, with 16 bases left between them. CDR3 loop: CASSKQGFKADTQYF. The CDR3 DNA reads as TGTGCCAGCAGCAAACAGGGTTTTAAAGCAGATACGCAGTATTTT.